These 5 T cell receptor beta chains came from one sample sequenced in a study of CD8+ T cells in alopecia areata. RNA, once extracted, was reverse transcribed into cDNA for use as the sequencing template. Clones were read by immunoSEQ multiplex PCR, and TCRdb kept only the in-frame ones, dropping some. The sample has some 130,000 clones; more than 40% are singletons. The sequencing used CD8+ T cells sorted from blood, collected at week 0. Source of these receptors: a human donor with alopecia areata.

The rearrangement links TRBV9 to TRBJ1-6; D not resolved. The length of the CDR3 is 14 residues. With 2 bases removed from V and 6 bases from J, the gap between germline ends came to 9 bases. The V gene's germline CDR1 is SGDLS and CDR2 YYNGEE. CDR3 DNA: TGTGCCAGCAGCGTTGGCAGTTTTAATTCACCCCTCCACTTT. Its translation: CASSVGSFNSPLHF. Based on the CDR3 plus reference TRBV9 and TRBJ1-6, the full variable domain is DSGVTQTPKHLITATGQRVTLRCSPRSGDLSVYWYQQSLDQGLQFLIQYYNGEERAKGNILERFSAQQFPDLHSELNLSSLELGDSALYFCASSVGSFNSPLHFGNGTRLTVT.

The V gene is TRBV13, the J gene TRBJ2-1; D is unclear. The CDR3 is 13 amino acids. Germline CDR1 reads PRHDT; CDR2 reads FYEKMQ (reference sequence). The ends were cut back, 5 bases at V and 5 bases at J, with 10 bases in the middle. The CDR3 here is CASSPLLNNEQFF. The CDR3 nucleotides are TGTGCCAGCAGCCCCCTTTTGAACAATGAGCAGTTCTTC.

This chain connects TRBV6-5 to TRBJ1-1; D is unresolved. CDR1 and CDR2 from the germline V gene are MNHEY and SVGAGI. Trimming took off 2 bases at V and 2 bases at J, with 9 bases between the two ends. The CDR3 has 14 amino acids. CDR3: CASSYPGTNTEAFF. In nucleotides, the CDR3 is TGTGCCAGCAGTTACCCGGGCACCAACACTGAAGCTTTCTTT.

The V call is TRBV7-9, the J call TRBJ2-4; no clear D gene. Trimming took 5 bases from V and 0 from J, leaving 8 bases between them. The CDR3 is 14 amino acids. Germline values: CDR1 SEHNR, CDR2 FQNEAQ (reference sequence). CDR3 protein: CASSTPLAKNIQYF. DNA for the CDR3: TGTGCCAGCAGCACCCCCCTAGCCAAAAACATTCAGTACTTC. Based on the CDR3 plus reference TRBV7-9 and TRBJ2-4, the full variable domain is DTGVSQNPRHKITKRGQNVTFRCDPISEHNRLYWYRQTLGQGPEFLTYFQNEAQLEKSRLLSDRFSAERPKGSFSTLEIQRTEQGDSAMYLCASSTPLAKNIQYFGAGTRLSVL.

The gene calls are TRBV19 and TRBJ1-5, with TRBD1 matching 9 bases. The CDR3 has 13 amino acids. V dropped 5 bases and J dropped 7; count of bases not matched to a gene: 3. Looked up from germline, CDR1 is LNHDA and CDR2 is SQIVND (reference sequence). The CDR3 DNA sequence: TGTGCCAGTAGTTGGGACAGGGAACAGCCCCAGCATTTT. Its protein is CASSWDREQPQHF.